The source of this TCR beta chain is a study of T-cell reconstitution after alpha-beta-depleted transplantation in children. The CDR3 extends over 14 amino acids. In germline, CDR1 is MNHNS, CDR2 SASEGT. Trimming took 7 bases from V and 8 from J; bases not matched to a gene: 11. The table lists this clonotype with many counts. The library targeted TCRbeta and was prepared with unique molecular identifiers. Each CDR3 protein is one row after TCRdb ran MiXCR on the PCR reads. The sample lists under 850,000 distinct CDR3 sequences; 13% were seen once. The TCR comes from a girl between 2 and 10 years old with congenital amegakaryocytic thrombocytopenia, due to receive a stem cell transplant. The sample in question was PBMCs, obtained before TCRalphabeta/CD19-depleted stem cell transplant. The chain employs TRBV6-1 and TRBJ1-1; TRBD1 matches at 9 bases. The CDR3 sequence is CASTTPGTGLEAFF. CDR3 DNA: TGTGCCAGCACCACCCCCGGGACAGGGCTAGAAGCTTTCTTT.